The next 27 T cell receptor beta chains were all read from a single sample in a study of cytomegalovirus exposure and HLA in healthy donors. Amplification used 60 Vbeta primers and 13 Jbeta primers. This table comes from immunoSEQ multiplex PCR, and its TCRdb copy is limited to in-frame clones, with some not included. This sample yields 110,000 or so clones, of which over 65% are seen a single time; 5.4% belongs to the top ten. The sample consisted of PBMCs. Source of these receptors: a woman aged 25 to 39 in good health and CMV-seropositive.

The rearrangement links TRBV30 to TRBJ1-3; 7 bases match TRBD1. V shed 1 base and J 3 bases; nucleotides not matched to a gene: 0. This CDR3 comprises 13 residues. The germline gives CDR1 GTSNPN, CDR2 SVGIG (reference sequence). The chain's CDR3 is CAWSGTGGNTIYF. The CDR3 region has the DNA TGTGCCTGGAGTGGGACAGGTGGAAACACCATATATTTT.

The V and J genes are TRBV7-9 and TRBJ1-2; maybe TRBD1 (6 bases). The V end lost 4 bases, the J end lost 4 bases, and 19 bases lay between the germline ends. From germline, CDR1 is SEHNR and CDR2 FQNEAQ (reference sequence). The CDR3 runs 16 residues. The CDR3 loop is CASSSSDRSFGYGYTF. DNA for the CDR3: TGTGCCAGCAGCTCCTCGGACAGATCCTTTGGCTATGGCTACACCTTC.

The chain employs TRBV7-3 and TRBJ1-2, with 7 nucleotides matching TRBD1. Looked up from germline, CDR1 is SGHTA and CDR2 is FQGTGA. This CDR3 comprises 13 residues. Trimming cost V 5 bases and J 6 bases; bases outside gene matches: 6. The CDR3 here is CASSLGQGDGYTF. The DNA of the CDR3 is TGTGCCAGCAGCCTGGGTCAGGGGGATGGCTACACCTTC.

The rearrangement uses TRBV11-2 and TRBJ1-3; 7 nucleotides match TRBD1. This CDR3 comprises 15 residues. CDR1 and CDR2 (germline): SGHAT, FQNNGV. The V gene end was trimmed by 5 bases and the J gene end by 5 bases; junction bases not matched to a gene: 9. CDR3 region: CASSTWDSERNTIYF. The CDR3 bases are TGTGCCAGCAGCACCTGGGACAGCGAGAGAAACACCATATATTTT.

The sample holds a few counts of this clone. The V call is TRBV29-1, the J call TRBJ2-1; weak D call: TRBD1 (5 bases). This CDR3 region has 13 residues. Germline V gene sequence: CDR1 SQVTM, CDR2 ANQGSEA. The V end lost 0 bases, the J end lost 6 bases, and 9 bases lay between the germline ends. The CDR3 DNA sequence: TGCAGCGTTGAAGATAGGGGATCCAATGAGCAGTTCTTC. This gives the protein CSVEDRGSNEQFF.

The J gene is TRBJ1-1, the V gene TRBV5-1, with 10 bases matching TRBD1. Germline CDR1 reads SGHRS; CDR2 reads YFSETQ. The CDR3 covers 16 residues. J gave up 2 bases and V 0 bases, and 4 bases lay outside the gene matches. The CDR3 reads CASSLVGQGLNTEAFF. As DNA, the CDR3 is TGCGCCAGCAGCTTGGTGGGACAGGGGTTAAACACTGAAGCTTTCTTT.

J is TRBJ1-6 and V is TRBV5-1, with D maybe TRBD1 (5 bases). Looked up from germline, CDR1 is SGHRS and CDR2 is YFSETQ. CDR3 size: 14 residues. Deletions cut 3 bases from V and 12 bases from J, with 16 bases between. The CDR3 DNA reads TGCGCCAGCAGCTCGGGGGGGGAGGAGTTACCCCTCCACTTT. It encodes CASSSGGEELPLHF.

The V and J genes are TRBV6-1 and TRBJ1-1, with 8 bases identical to TRBD1. V shed 5 bases, J shed 3 bases, and the junction held 5 bases outside the gene matches. Germline CDR1 and CDR2: MNHNS and SASEGT. The CDR3 sequence is 14 residues long. The CDR3 DNA sequence: TGTGCCAGCAGTCCCTGGACAGGGTACACTGAAGCTTTCTTT. Protein product: CASSPWTGYTEAFF.

J is TRBJ2-1 and V is TRBV5-1; 8 bases are shared with TRBD1. This CDR3 is 17 amino acids long. Germline trimming cut 4 bases from V and 1 base from J; bases unmatched to any gene: 10. From germline, CDR1 is SGHRS and CDR2 YFSETQ. CDR3 DNA sequence: TGCGCCAGCAGCCTCACCTCCGGGACAGGATCCTACAATGAGCAGTTCTTC. It translates to CASSLTSGTGSYNEQFF.

The chain carries TRBV14 and TRBJ1-4; D is possibly TRBD1 (6 bases). This CDR3 spans 16 amino acids. Germline V lookup: CDR1 SGHDN, CDR2 FVKESK. V was cut by 1 base and J by 3 bases, with 12 bases left in between. Here the CDR3 reads CASSQVGSGANEKLFF. DNA of the CDR3: TGTGCCAGCAGCCAAGTTGGTTCAGGGGCTAATGAAAAACTGTTTTTT.

The V gene is TRBV7-2, the J gene TRBJ2-7; possibly TRBD2 for D (5 bases). With 5 bases removed from V and 3 bases from J, the gap between germline ends came to 14 bases. From germline, CDR1 is SGHTA and CDR2 FQGNSA. The CDR3 covers 14 residues. CDR3 nucleotide sequence: TGTGCCAGCAGCCAAGGACTCATCCTCTACGAGCAGTACTTC. It translates to CASSQGLILYEQYF.

The genes are TRBV27 and TRBJ2-6; D remains unclear. CDR1 MNHEY and CDR2 SMNVEV come from the germline V gene (reference sequence). The CDR3 runs 16 residues. Deletions cut 0 bases from V and 1 base from J, with 7 bases between. This CDR3 reads CASSLSYLSGANVLTF. DNA of the CDR3: TGTGCCAGCAGTTTATCCTACCTATCTGGGGCCAACGTCCTGACTTTC.

The V call is TRBV5-1, the J call TRBJ1-6, with D possibly matching TRBD1 (6 bases). Germline values: CDR1 SGHRS, CDR2 YFSETQ. CDR3 length: 15 residues. V was clipped by 1 base and J by 5 bases, with 10 bases between them. The CDR3 DNA reads as TGCGCCAGCAGCTTGAAAGGGGGAGATAATTCACCCCTCCACTTT. This gives the protein CASSLKGGDNSPLHF. Together with reference TRBV5-1 and TRBJ1-6, the CDR3 gives the full variable domain: KAGVTQTPRYLIKTRGQQVTLSCSPISGHRSVSWYQQTPGQGLQFLFEYFSETQRNKGNFPGRFSGRQFSNSRSEMNVSTLELGDSALYLCASSLKGGDNSPLHFGNGTRLTVT.

In this sample, this clone turned up once. The chain joins TRBV30 to TRBJ2-1; a possible D gene is TRBD1 (5 bases). This CDR3 region has 13 residues. Trimming shortened V by 4 bases and J by 9 bases, and 16 bases separated the two germline ends. Germline CDR1 GTSNPN, CDR2 SVGIG (reference sequence). The CDR3 region is CAWKPSGAGEQFF. CDR3 nucleotide sequence: TGTGCCTGGAAACCCTCTGGGGCCGGTGAGCAGTTCTTC.

The genes are TRBV19 and TRBJ2-5, with 8 bases aligning to TRBD1. Germline V CDR1 and CDR2: LNHDA, SQIVND (reference sequence). The V segment lost 6 bases and the J segment 5 bases; nucleotides outside the gene matches: 14. This CDR3 is 16 amino acids long. CDR3 protein: CASSPIGQGFFETQYF. CDR3 sequence (DNA): TGTGCCAGTAGCCCCATCGGACAGGGATTTTTTGAGACCCAGTACTTC.

The V and J genes are TRBV5-6 and TRBJ2-7; 8 bases map to TRBD1. Germline values: CDR1 SGHDT, CDR2 YYEEEE. V lost 5 bases to trimming and J lost 0 bases; unmatched junction nucleotides: 7. This CDR3 has 15 residues. This chain's CDR3 is CASSKTGVSSYEQYF. As DNA, the CDR3 is TGTGCCAGCAGTAAGACAGGGGTGAGCTCCTACGAGCAGTACTTC.

The chain carries TRBV7-9 and TRBJ1-1; perhaps TRBD1 as D (5 bases). The V gene's germline CDR1 is SEHNR and CDR2 FQNEAQ (reference sequence). The CDR3 is 14 residues long. The V end lost 5 bases, the J end lost 4 bases, and 14 bases lay between the germline ends. The CDR3 protein is CASSPLTDPTEAFF. CDR3 nucleotides: TGTGCCAGCAGCCCACTGACAGATCCCACTGAAGCTTTCTTT.

A few counts support this clone. The V and J genes are TRBV2 and TRBJ2-7, with D unclear. Germline V gene data show CDR1 as SNHLY and CDR2 as FYNNEI. CDR3 length: 13 residues. CDR3 coding DNA: TGTTCCATCAAGCAGAAGGCGGCATACGAGCAGTACTTC. Amino acids: CSIKQKAAYEQYF.

V gene TRBV19 combines with J gene TRBJ2-7, with a possible D match to TRBD1 (6 bases). Trimming took 3 bases from V and 3 from J, leaving 12 bases between them. The germline V gene encodes CDR1 LNHDA and CDR2 SQIVND (reference sequence). This CDR3 spans 14 amino acids. Here the CDR3 reads CASSIMNRVYEQYF. The CDR3 nucleotides are TGTGCCAGTAGTATCATGAACAGGGTCTACGAGCAGTACTTC. The variable domain in full, with the rest retrieved from reference TRBV19 and TRBJ2-7, is DGGITQSPKYLFRKEGQNVTLSCEQNLNHDAMYWYRQDPGQGLRLIYYSQIVNDFQKGDIAEGYSVSREKKESFPLTVTSAQKNPTAFYLCASSIMNRVYEQYFGPGTRLTVT.

This clone appeared a few times. The rearrangement uses TRBV19 and TRBJ1-1; the match to TRBD1 covers 9 bases. V trimming: 5 bases; J trimming: 5 bases; junction bases outside the gene matches: 6. The CDR3 has 14 residues. From germline, CDR1 is LNHDA and CDR2 SQIVND (reference sequence). CDR3 nucleotides: TGTGCCAGTAGTGCACAGGGGGCAAGGACTGAAGCTTTCTTT. This gives the protein CASSAQGARTEAFF.

The V call is TRBV5-1, the J call TRBJ2-2; unclear D gene. The germline V and J ends were trimmed by 5 bases and 1 base, with 12 bases remaining between them. This CDR3 comprises 15 residues. The germline CDR1 and CDR2 sequences are SGHRS and YFSETQ. The CDR3 DNA is TGCGCCAGCAGTCCCTTAACAGAGAACACCGGGGAGCTGTTTTTT. Residues: CASSPLTENTGELFF.

The chain couples TRBV6-7 to TRBJ1-3; perhaps TRBD1 as D (5 bases). TRBV6-7 is sorted into the ORF group, with uncertain function. V was trimmed by 0 bases and J by 6 bases, leaving 6 bases between them. The CDR3 runs to 13 residues. CDR3 region: CASSYSGQNTIYF. CDR3 sequence (DNA): TGTGCCAGCAGTTACTCCGGACAAAACACCATATATTTT.

The chain combines TRBV11-2 with TRBJ2-5, with D possibly TRBD2 on 6 matching bases. This CDR3 spans 13 amino acids. The germline CDR1 and CDR2 sequences are SGHAT and FQNNGV. V was trimmed by 6 bases and J by 4 bases, leaving 12 bases between them. The CDR3 DNA sequence: TGTGCCAGCAGTTCTAACGGGAGAGAGACCCAGTACTTC. Protein product: CASSSNGRETQYF.

The rearrangement uses TRBV6-1 and TRBJ2-5, with 9 bases aligning to TRBD2. CDR1 MNHNS and CDR2 SASEGT come from the germline V gene. This CDR3 contains 15 residues. The trim removed 6 bases at V and 7 bases at J, leaving 12 bases unmatched. The CDR3 coding sequence is TGTGCCAGCAGCCCCGGGACTAGCTCGAAGGGGACCCAGTACTTC. Protein: CASSPGTSSKGTQYF.

V usage is TRBV2 and J usage is TRBJ2-3; D not certain. This CDR3 contains 18 residues. Trimming took 2 bases from V and 2 from J, leaving 20 bases between them. Germline CDR1 reads SNHLY; CDR2 reads FYNNEI. CDR3 sequence (DNA): TGTGCCAGCAGTGAAAGTTTGTTAGCTCCACCGTTCACAGATACGCAGTATTTT. Translating gives CASSESLLAPPFTDTQYF.

The V and J genes are TRBV2 and TRBJ2-1, with 7 bases lining up with TRBD2. Germline CDR1 is SNHLY and CDR2 is FYNNEI. The CDR3 runs 15 residues. V gave up 4 bases and J gave up 2 bases; unmatched junction bases: 5. In DNA form, the CDR3 reads TGTGCCAGCAGTGTTCGTCTAGCGGCCTACAATGAGCAGTTCTTC. Residues: CASSVRLAAYNEQFF.

In this sample, this clone turned up a few times. The chain uses TRBV7-9 and TRBJ1-6, with TRBD1 identical over 7 bases. V dropped 5 bases and J dropped 0; count of bases not matched to a gene: 1. The germline V gene has CDR1 SEHNR and CDR2 FQNEAQ (reference sequence). This CDR3 has 15 residues. The CDR3 DNA reads as TGTGCCAGCAGCCGACAGGGCTCCTATAATTCACCCCTCCACTTT. This translates into CASSRQGSYNSPLHF. Using reference TRBV7-9 and TRBJ1-6 for the parts outside the CDR3, the full variable domain is DTGVSQNPRHKITKRGQNVTFRCDPISEHNRLYWYRQTLGQGPEFLTYFQNEAQLEKSRLLSDRFSAERPKGSFSTLEIQRTEQGDSAMYLCASSRQGSYNSPLHFGNGTRLTVT.